This T cell receptor beta chain was recorded in a study of blood T cell repertoires in COVID-19. Study details: Both acute and convalescent COVID-19 samples were obtained from the United States, Italy and Spain.

Profiled with immunoSEQ multiplex PCR; TCRdb holds only in-frame clones, not every one. The sample gives about 340,000 clones, 80% to 90% of which show up once; over 6% is in the top ten. The Seattle site enrolled patients during active infection and followed them longitudinally. The sequence came from a woman aged 45-59 years with COVID-19, enrolled during active disease. Sequencing input: peripheral blood.

The CDR3: CSASLTGYEQYF. CDR3 DNA sequence: TGCAGTGCTAGTCTAACCGGCTACGAGCAGTACTTC. The chain recombines TRBV20-1 with TRBJ2-7; D remains ambiguous. The V gene lost 3 bases and the J gene lost 3 bases, with 9 bases spanning the gap. The CDR3 length is 12 residues. Per germline, CDR1 DFQATT and CDR2 SNEGSKA (reference sequence).